The 28 T cell receptor beta chains below were found in one sample sequenced in a study of blood T cell repertoires in COVID-19. Sequencing used immunoSEQ multiplex PCR; TCRdb keeps in-frame clones, though not all of them. The sample lists 40,000 or so clones; about nine tenths were seen once. The sample taken for sequencing was peripheral blood. These receptors originate from a man aged 50-59 years with active COVID-19.

The chain has TRBV6-5 and TRBJ1-1; 9 positions match TRBD1. The CDR3 spans 16 residues. Germline V CDR1 and CDR2: MNHEY, SVGAGI. Trimming removed 0 bases from V and 4 bases from J; junction bases left unmatched: 6. The CDR3 here is CASSYSRTGVGTEAFF. The CDR3 bases are TGTGCCAGCAGTTACTCCCGGACAGGGGTCGGCACTGAAGCTTTCTTT.

The chain has TRBV5-5 and TRBJ1-1, with 8 bases aligning to TRBD1. J gave up 4 bases and V 0 bases, and 2 bases lay outside the gene matches. CDR1 is SGHKS, CDR2 YYEKEE, per germline (reference sequence). The CDR3 sequence is 14 residues long. CDR3 sequence: CASSLGRGPTEAFF. The CDR3 nucleotides are TGTGCCAGCAGCTTGGGCAGGGGGCCCACTGAAGCTTTCTTT. Full variable domain (missing parts from reference TRBV5-5 and TRBJ1-1): DAGVTQSPTHLIKTRGQQVTLRCSPISGHKSVSWYQQVLGQGPQFIFQYYEKEERGRGNFPDRFSARQFPNYSSELNVNALLLGDSALYLCASSLGRGPTEAFFGQGTRLTVV.

The rearrangement uses TRBV5-6 and TRBJ1-6, with a tentative D call TRBD1 (6 bases). The germline CDR1 and CDR2 sequences are SGHDT and YYEEEE. V dropped 4 bases and J dropped 7 bases, with 9 bases sitting between them. The CDR3 has 13 amino acids. As DNA, the CDR3 is TGTGCCAGCAGCGCGGGGGGCAATTCACCCCTCCACTTT. This translates into CASSAGGNSPLHF.

The V gene is TRBV5-1, the J gene TRBJ2-1; D possibly corresponds to TRBD1 (6 bases). Trimming left V 1 base short and J 5 bases short, with 13 bases between. The CDR3 is made up of 15 amino acids. Germline assignment: CDR1 SGHRS and CDR2 YFSETQ. The CDR3 DNA is TGCGCCAGCAGCTTGTGGACAGAGCTTAACAATGAGCAGTTCTTC. Amino acid sequence: CASSLWTELNNEQFF.

This sequence joins TRBV4-3 and TRBJ2-7; 7 positions agree with TRBD2. Germline-derived CDR1 and CDR2 are LGHNA and YSLEER. There are 15 residues in the CDR3. Unmatched junction bases numbered 10, after V lost 2 bases and J lost 6 bases. The CDR3 spells CASSQSYRLAGEQYF. In DNA, the CDR3 is TGCGCCAGCAGCCAATCCTACAGACTAGCTGGCGAGCAGTACTTC.

The J gene is TRBJ2-2, the V gene TRBV7-3, with 9 bases lining up with TRBD1. After removal of 7 bases from V and 7 bases from J, the junction contained 10 bases not matched to a gene. The germline CDR1 and CDR2 sequences are SGHTA and FQGTGA. The CDR3 extends over 15 amino acids. Here the CDR3 DNA reads TGTGCCAGCAAAGCAACAGGGGGCTCGGGCGGGGAGCTGTTTTTT. This encodes CASKATGGSGGELFF.

In this sample, this clone turned up a few times. CDR3 protein: CASSVQGSSGNTIYF. The CDR3 DNA is TGTGCCAGCAGTGTTCAGGGTTCCTCTGGAAACACCATATATTTT. The chain joins TRBV2 to TRBJ1-3; D may be TRBD1 (5 bases). CDR1 is SNHLY, CDR2 FYNNEI, per germline. V lost 4 bases and J lost 0, with 10 bases in between. The CDR3 consists of 15 residues.

The rearrangement uses TRBV3-1 (or the pseudogene TRBV3-2) and TRBJ1-1; a weak D match, TRBD1 (5 bases). Trimming shortened V by 3 bases and J by 1 base, and 9 bases separated the two germline ends. CDR1 is LGHDT, CDR2 YNNKEL, per germline (reference sequence). The CDR3 contains 14 residues. The CDR3 is CASSHREGNTEAFF. The CDR3 nucleotides read TGTGCCAGCAGCCACAGGGAAGGGAACACTGAAGCTTTCTTT.

This chain joins TRBV7-2 and TRBJ1-5, with D possibly matching TRBD1 (5 bases). The CDR3 length is 14 residues. Between the trimmed V and J ends, which lost 5 bases and 6 bases, there was a span of 14 bases. Germline assignment: CDR1 SGHTA and CDR2 FQGNSA. The CDR3 sequence is CASSPGHTRQPQHF. CDR3 bases: TGTGCCAGCAGCCCAGGACATACACGTCAGCCCCAGCATTTT.

This rearrangement joins TRBV19 to TRBJ1-2; weak D call: TRBD1 (6 bases). Germline V gene sequence: CDR1 LNHDA, CDR2 SQIVND (reference sequence). The CDR3 contains 15 residues. Trimming took 4 bases from V and 2 from J, leaving 14 bases between them. The CDR3 sequence: CASSTRDTRNYGYTF. CDR3 nucleotide sequence: TGTGCCAGTAGTACCCGGGACACAAGAAACTATGGCTACACCTTC. Based on the CDR3 plus reference TRBV19 and TRBJ1-2, the full variable domain is DGGITQSPKYLFRKEGQNVTLSCEQNLNHDAMYWYRQDPGQGLRLIYYSQIVNDFQKGDIAEGYSVSREKKESFPLTVTSAQKNPTAFYLCASSTRDTRNYGYTFGSGTRLTVV.

This clone was observed once. The chain has TRBV3-1 (or the pseudogene TRBV3-2) and TRBJ2-7, with D perhaps TRBD2 (6 bases). The CDR3 length is 15 residues. Germline values: CDR1 LGHDT, CDR2 YNNKEL (reference sequence). The germline V and J ends were trimmed by 2 bases and 9 bases, with 20 bases remaining between them. The CDR3 spells CASSQIAAAGPGQYF. In DNA, the CDR3 is TGTGCCAGCAGCCAAATAGCGGCAGCCGGGCCAGGGCAGTACTTC.

The CDR3 bases are TGTGCCAGCAGCCCAGGGCCTAGGTCGAACACCGGGGAGCTGTTTTTT. Translating it yields CASSPGPRSNTGELFF. The chain is built from TRBV7-7 and TRBJ2-2; a possible D gene is TRBD1 (5 bases). Trimming took 5 bases from V and 0 from J, leaving 13 bases between them. The CDR3 is made up of 16 amino acids. Looked up from germline, CDR1 is SSHAT and CDR2 is FNYEAQ (reference sequence).

The chain uses TRBV4-1 and TRBJ2-7, with D possibly TRBD1 on 5 matching bases. Trimming cost V 1 base and J 7 bases, with 11 bases left between them. Germline CDR1 and CDR2: MGHRA and YSYEKL. The CDR3 is 13 residues long. Here the CDR3 DNA reads TGCGCCAGCAGCCAAGTGGGGCTGGGGGAGCAGTACTTC. Translating gives CASSQVGLGEQYF.

This sequence joins TRBV5-5 and TRBJ2-4, with TRBD1 matching over 8 bases. After removal of 0 bases from V and 8 bases from J, the junction contained 4 bases not matched to a gene. Per germline, CDR1 SGHKS and CDR2 YYEKEE (reference sequence). The CDR3 length is 14 residues. The CDR3 DNA follows: TGTGCCAGCAGCTTGGCAGGGGGCAGTGACATTCAGTACTTC. This codes for CASSLAGGSDIQYF.

The J gene is TRBJ2-1, the V gene TRBV29-1, with no clear D. Germline-derived CDR1 and CDR2 are SQVTM and ANQGSEA. The CDR3 has 16 amino acids. Deletions cut 1 base from V and 0 bases from J, with 13 bases between. CDR3: CSVEAGFLSSYNEQFF. The CDR3 DNA reads TGCAGCGTTGAAGCAGGATTCTTAAGCTCCTACAATGAGCAGTTCTTC.

The rearrangement uses TRBV7-2 and TRBJ2-6; D is unclear. V was shortened by 0 bases and J by 0 bases, with 9 bases between the two germline ends. This CDR3 is built from 17 residues. Germline V gene data show CDR1 as SGHTA and CDR2 as FQGNSA. The CDR3 is CASSLALRGSGANVLTF. Here the CDR3 DNA reads TGTGCCAGCAGCTTAGCCCTAAGAGGCTCTGGGGCCAACGTCCTGACTTTC.

This clone has a handful of counts. CDR3 amino acids: CATANTNTEAFF. CDR3 sequence (DNA): TGTGCCACCGCAAACACGAACACTGAAGCTTTCTTT. The J gene is TRBJ1-1, the V gene TRBV6-5; D uncertain. Germline CDR1 is MNHEY and CDR2 is SVGAGI. CDR3 length: 12 residues. Trimming cost V 10 bases and J 1 base, with 10 bases left between them.

J is TRBJ2-7 and V is TRBV12-3 or TRBV12-4, with a weak D call TRBD2 (7 bases). The CDR3 has 13 residues. V dropped 4 bases and J dropped 2 bases, with 9 bases sitting between them. The CDR3 region is CASSSGGPYEQYF. CDR3 coding DNA: TGTGCCAGCAGTTCCGGGGGGCCCTACGAGCAGTACTTC.

The gene calls are TRBV18 and TRBJ2-7; D possibly corresponds to TRBD2 (6 bases). Trimming stripped 6 bases from V and 6 bases from J, with 15 bases between. The CDR3 is 13 amino acids. Germline assignment: CDR1 KGHSH and CDR2 LQKENI. The CDR3 reads CASSPRGSGEQYF. The CDR3 DNA reads TGTGCCAGCTCCCCCAGAGGTAGCGGCGAGCAGTACTTC.

V usage is TRBV28 and J usage is TRBJ1-6; D gene uncertain. This CDR3 comprises 16 residues. V dropped 5 bases and J dropped 0 bases, with 11 bases sitting between them. Germline V gene lookup returns CDR1 MDHEN and CDR2 SYDVKM. The CDR3 coding sequence is TGTGCCAGCAGTCCCCCCCAGGACTCCTATAATTCACCCCTCCACTTT. Its protein product is CASSPPQDSYNSPLHF. The variable domain in full, completed from reference TRBV28 and TRBJ1-6, reads DVKVTQSSRYLVKRTGEKVFLECVQDMDHENMFWYRQDPGLGLRLIYFSYDVKMKEKGDIPEGYSVSREKKERFSLILESASTNQTSMYLCASSPPQDSYNSPLHFGNGTRLTVT.

V gene TRBV30 combines with J gene TRBJ1-5, with 7 bases that match TRBD1. V lost 2 bases to trimming and J lost 1 base; unmatched junction nucleotides: 8. The CDR3 sequence is 16 residues long. Germline V gene lookup returns CDR1 GTSNPN and CDR2 SVGIG (reference sequence). The CDR3 nucleotides read TGTGCCTGGAGTCAGCTGGGACAGCTCAGCAATCAGCCCCAGCATTTT. Translated: CAWSQLGQLSNQPQHF.

J is TRBJ1-2 and V is TRBV28, with D maybe TRBD1 (6 bases). The germline V and J ends were trimmed by 7 bases and 4 bases, with 16 bases remaining between them. In germline, CDR1 is MDHEN, CDR2 SYDVKM. CDR3 length equals 14 residues. The CDR3 here is CASNIGGHGYGYTF. In nucleotides, the CDR3 is TGTGCCAGCAATATCGGGGGGCATGGCTATGGCTACACCTTC.

The V call is TRBV25-1, the J call TRBJ2-2, with a weak D call TRBD1 (6 bases). The CDR3 runs to 16 residues. The germline V and J ends were trimmed by 5 bases and 4 bases, with 17 bases remaining between them. The germline CDR1 and CDR2 sequences are MGHDK and SYGVNS. Here the CDR3 DNA reads TGTGCCAGCAGTCAATTCTCAGGGGCCAGCACCGGGGAGCTGTTTTTT. As protein: CASSQFSGASTGELFF.

The CDR3, as DNA: TGTGCCAGCAGCTGGGAGGACAGGGCCCGCGAGCAGTACTTC. It is translated as CASSWEDRAREQYF. The V gene is TRBV7-2, the J gene TRBJ2-7; TRBD1 matches at 8 bases. Germline values: CDR1 SGHTA, CDR2 FQGNSA. V shed 4 bases, J shed 6 bases, and the junction held 8 bases outside the gene matches. The CDR3 length is 14 residues.

The V and J genes are TRBV11-2 and TRBJ1-3, with TRBD1 matching 8 bases. V lost 5 bases to trimming and J lost 8 bases; unmatched junction nucleotides: 11. The CDR3 totals 15 residues. CDR1 is SGHAT, CDR2 FQNNGV, per germline. The CDR3 DNA reads TGTGCCAGCAGCCTTTCGGACAGGGAGCTTTACACCATATATTTT. Translating it yields CASSLSDRELYTIYF.

V usage is TRBV4-3 and J usage is TRBJ2-3; D ambiguous. The CDR3 loop spans 16 amino acids. V shed 4 bases and J shed 2 bases, with 16 bases lying between them. Germline V lookup: CDR1 LGHNA, CDR2 YSLEER. The CDR3, as DNA: TGCGCCAGCAGCCCTGGTCCCGGGTCGTACACAGATACGCAGTATTTT. Translating gives CASSPGPGSYTDTQYF.

V is TRBV18 and J is TRBJ1-5; unclear D gene. Germline-derived CDR1 and CDR2 are KGHSH and LQKENI. V lost 3 bases and J 2 bases, leaving 14 bases between the germline ends. The CDR3 is made up of 16 amino acids. CDR3 protein: CASSPGGPGGNQPQHF. The CDR3 region has the DNA TGTGCCAGCTCACCTGGAGGGCCTGGCGGCAATCAGCCCCAGCATTTT.

The CDR3 reads CASTGNSDTQYF. The CDR3 region has the DNA TGTGCCAGCACGGGGAATTCGGATACGCAGTATTTT. The rearrangement links TRBV6-5 to TRBJ2-3; D may be TRBD2 (5 bases). Between the trimmed V and J ends, which lost 7 bases and 6 bases, there was a span of 11 bases. The CDR3 runs to 12 residues. The V gene's germline CDR1 is MNHEY and CDR2 SVGAGI.